This T cell receptor (beta chain) comes out of a study of glioma-infiltrating T cells after dendritic cell vaccination (dated by TCRdb to the mid-2010s). Regarding the complete study: The cohort included around 15 glioblastoma patients drawn from Phase I and II dendritic cell vaccination trials, of whom 9 were newly diagnosed and 6 had recurrent disease. Between the early 2000s and the early 2010s, the patients were given dendritic cell vaccination pulsed with autologous tumor lysate. The vaccine consisted of monocyte-derived dendritic cells cultured less than 9 days with IL-4 and GM-CSF, then pulsed overnight with autologous tumor lysate. Patients received three intradermal dendritic cell vaccine injections at biweekly intervals in the arm below the axilla. Tumor-infiltrating lymphocyte content was quantified and tumor and blood repertoires were compared in dendritic cell-vaccinated glioblastoma patients by deep sequencing of TCR beta CDR3 regions. Survival after dendritic cell vaccination was correlated with TCR sequencing metrics such as TIL content and the overlap between tumor and blood repertoires.

From cysteine to phenylalanine, the CDR3 is 16 amino acids long. The sequence is cut down to CDR3 DNA, 48 bases in frame from base 1. According to the germline V gene, CDR1 reads MGHRA and CDR2 reads YSYEKL. A note on this clone: Its antigen remains undetermined. No qualities accompany the bases; no much larger clone lies one base away.

Summary of the overall study and its limitations: The response model built on TCR overlap across three groups was characterized as speculative, with prospective validation still needed. The cohort was small and heterogeneous, few patients had complete blood and tumor sets, and even fewer had initial-recurrent tumor pairs. Longer time to progression and overall survival after dendritic cell vaccination were predicted by higher estimated pretreatment TIL content. No direct relationship between TCR clonality and survival was found, suggesting a diverse polyclonal response may matter.

TCRB CDR3 regions were amplified from approximately 2 ug genomic DNA, or all available DNA if less, using the immunoSEQ assay. The multiplex PCR relied on 60 forward primers for TCR V beta segments and 13 reverse primers for J beta segments. To estimate the number of reads per starting template, synthetic control templates were added to each sample at limiting dilution. Reads of 87 bp were generated by sequencing on the Illumina HiSeq System. On the study's bioinformatics: PCR and sequencing errors were removed by merging closely related sequences with a nearest neighbor algorithm. TCR overlap was measured as the percentage of unique tumor TCR beta sequences also present in the same patient's peripheral blood. TCRdb obtained this table from immuneACCESS and retained in-frame rearrangements with V and J assigned. These tables miss some clones; where compared with another copy, unresolved V genes account for less than half of the shortfall, and the remainder is unexplained. The V and J calls and the clone size are those of that table, but D and trimming were determined from the DNA. The sample data list about 64,000 clones, and roughly four fifths of these were observed just once. The top ten clonotypes cover over 8.5% of the sample.

Patients were selected on the basis of adequate residual fresh-frozen tumor tissue and more than two years of available survival data. Although molecular status otherwise differed among the glioblastoma patients, no patient had an isocitrate dehydrogenase mutation. PBMC were collected before vaccination, two weeks after the third vaccination, and at tumor progression when it occurred. The Qiagen DNeasy Blood extraction Kit was used for extraction of genomic DNA. The sequence was obtained from a human donor with glioblastoma. The sequence is built from TRBV4-1 and TRBJ2-5, with 8 central nucleotides matching TRBD2. TRBJ2-7 explains the end of the DNA better; the J call may be wrong. This sample comprised blood, obtained before dendritic cell vaccination. The CDR3: CASSQVGAGASSEQYF. The DNA sequence reads TGCGCCAGCAGCCAAGTGGGAGCGGGGGCCTCAAGCGAGCAGTACTTC.